The sequence of this TCR beta chain was determined in a study of graft-versus-host responses after intestinal transplantation. Study context: Every recipient had anti-thymocyte globulin induction and about three years of tacrolimus plus steroids. Study observations and caveats: Peak levels of circulating GvH clones tracked with early post-transplant HvG declines.

As regards this clone: No antigen is known for it.

This table comes from immunoSEQ multiplex PCR, and its TCRdb copy is limited to in-frame clones, with some not included. The sample includes approximately 26,000 clones, around 76% of them seen just once. In germline, CDR1 is SGHVS, CDR2 FQNEAQ. The ends lost 7 bases at V and 1 base at J; junction bases unmatched: 10. The CDR3 is made up of 16 amino acids. The chain links TRBV7-8 to TRBJ2-7; 10 bases line up with TRBD2. The origin of this receptor is a human donor who received an intestinal transplant. This specimen was unstimulated CD4+ T cells sorted from spleen or lymph node cells, taken before intestinal transplant. CDR3 sequence (DNA): TGTGCCAGCACCGAGACAGGGACTAGCGTGTCCTACGAGCAGTACTTC. Amino acid sequence: CASTETGTSVSYEQYF.